Below are 18 T cell receptor beta chains sequenced from a single sample in a study of blood T cell repertoires in COVID-19. The protocol was immunoSEQ multiplex PCR, while the TCRdb copy is restricted to in-frame clones and leaves out a portion. The top ten hold about a tenth of the sample, which has 66,000 or so clones, around 80% seen once. Sequencing input: peripheral blood. Source of these receptors: a human donor in a cohort sampled during active COVID-19.

The rearrangement uses TRBV18 and TRBJ2-5; 7 positions match TRBD1. The CDR3 spans 13 residues. V dropped 6 bases and J dropped 4; count of bases not matched to a gene: 5. The germline CDR1 and CDR2 sequences are KGHSH and LQKENI. The CDR3 DNA reads TGTGCCAGCTCCTACCGACAGGGAGAGACCCAGTACTTC. This encodes CASSYRQGETQYF. The variable domain in full, with the rest retrieved from reference TRBV18 and TRBJ2-5, is NAGVMQNPRHLVRRRGQEARLRCSPMKGHSHVYWYRQLPEEGLKFMVYLQKENIIDESGMPKERFSAEFPKEGPSILRIQQVVRGDSAAYFCASSYRQGETQYFGPGTRLLVL.

The chain recombines TRBV7-3 with TRBJ2-7; TRBD1 is a possible D gene (6 bases). This CDR3 comprises 14 residues. The V gene's germline CDR1 is SGHTA and CDR2 FQGTGA. V was pared by 2 bases and J by 6 bases, with 14 bases between. The CDR3 loop reads CASSLSGTITEQYF. CDR3 nucleotides: TGTGCCAGCAGCTTATCCGGGACAATCACCGAGCAGTACTTC.

CDR3 sequence (DNA): TGTGCCAGCTCTCAGCAGACAACAGGGACGCTCGGTGAAGCTTTCTTT. This gives the protein CASSQQTTGTLGEAFF. The chain is built from TRBV9 and TRBJ1-1, with a weak D call TRBD1 (6 bases). CDR1 is SGDLS and CDR2 is YYNGEE in the germline V gene. Trimming stripped 7 bases from V and 7 bases from J, with 26 bases between. The CDR3 spans 16 residues.

V and J are TRBV7-9 and TRBJ1-5, with TRBD1 as a possible D gene (5 bases). Trimming took off 5 bases at V and 7 bases at J, with 15 bases between the two ends. This CDR3 is 14 amino acids long. Germline lookup yields CDR1 SEHNR and CDR2 FQNEAQ (reference sequence). The CDR3 nucleotides are TGTGCCAGCAGCCAAGGTGGGGCGGGGCAGCCCCAGCATTTT. Translation gives CASSQGGAGQPQHF.

The chain carries TRBV6-5 and TRBJ2-1; 9 positions match TRBD1. Germline-derived CDR1 and CDR2 are MNHEY and SVGAGI. The CDR3 has 13 amino acids. Trimming took 0 bases from V and 14 from J; bases not matched to a gene: 5. CDR3 sequence (DNA): TGTGCCAGCAGTTACTCATGGGACAGGGATAAGTTCTTC. Translation: CASSYSWDRDKFF.

This sequence joins TRBV11-2 and TRBJ1-1; D perhaps matches TRBD1 (6 bases). V lost 4 bases and J lost 11, with 14 bases in between. This CDR3 comprises 12 residues. The germline gives CDR1 SGHAT, CDR2 FQNNGV. CDR3 DNA: TGTGCCAGCAGCTCCGCGGGGGGGCAGGCTTTCTTT. Its protein is CASSSAGGQAFF.

The genes are TRBV19 and TRBJ2-3; TRBD1 might be the D (6 bases). The V gene lost 4 bases and the J gene lost 5 bases, with 13 bases spanning the gap. The CDR3 has 14 amino acids. The germline V gene encodes CDR1 LNHDA and CDR2 SQIVND (reference sequence). CDR3 bases: TGTGCCAGTAGTAGGGCCACCAGGGGAGATACGCAGTATTTT. This gives the protein CASSRATRGDTQYF.

This clone was seen many times. V is TRBV7-9 and J is TRBJ2-1, with TRBD2 as a possible D gene (5 bases). The CDR3 spans 14 residues. V was clipped by 0 bases and J by 7 bases, with 10 bases between them. Per germline, CDR1 SEHNR and CDR2 FQNEAQ (reference sequence). CDR3 amino acids: CASSLAGVRNEQFF. CDR3 DNA sequence: TGTGCCAGCAGCTTAGCGGGAGTGAGAAATGAGCAGTTCTTC.

The rearrangement links TRBV18 to TRBJ1-1; unclear D gene. The length of the CDR3 is 13 residues. The germline gives CDR1 KGHSH, CDR2 LQKENI. Trimming left V 6 bases short and J 1 base short, with 9 bases between. CDR3 nucleotide sequence: TGTGCCAGCTCGCCGACACAGAACACTGAAGCTTTCTTT. It translates to CASSPTQNTEAFF. Complete variable domain (other parts from reference TRBV18 and TRBJ1-1): NAGVMQNPRHLVRRRGQEARLRCSPMKGHSHVYWYRQLPEEGLKFMVYLQKENIIDESGMPKERFSAEFPKEGPSILRIQQVVRGDSAAYFCASSPTQNTEAFFGQGTRLTVV.

The chain has TRBV18 and TRBJ2-1; maybe TRBD1 (6 bases). Germline CDR1 and CDR2: KGHSH and LQKENI. The CDR3 spans 17 residues. The V gene lost 3 bases and the J gene lost 0 bases, with 15 bases spanning the gap. CDR3 protein: CASSPPGDGVSYNEQFF. The CDR3 DNA follows: TGTGCCAGCTCACCCCCAGGGGATGGGGTCTCCTACAATGAGCAGTTCTTC.

The J gene is TRBJ1-2, the V gene TRBV9; weak D call: TRBD1 (6 bases). The germline gives CDR1 SGDLS, CDR2 YYNGEE. The CDR3 runs to 14 residues. With 4 bases removed from V and 4 bases from J, the gap between germline ends came to 14 bases. Here the CDR3 reads CASSTTDSVYGYTF. DNA for the CDR3: TGTGCCAGCAGCACTACGGACAGTGTCTATGGCTACACCTTC. Using reference TRBV9 and TRBJ1-2 for the parts outside the CDR3, the full variable domain is DSGVTQTPKHLITATGQRVTLRCSPRSGDLSVYWYQQSLDQGLQFLIQYYNGEERAKGNILERFSAQQFPDLHSELNLSSLELGDSALYFCASSTTDSVYGYTFGSGTRLTVV.

This clone was recorded once. The chain combines TRBV27 with TRBJ2-7, with D possibly being TRBD2 (6 bases). Trimming removed 9 bases at V and 0 bases at J, with 15 bases between. The CDR3 runs 14 residues. Germline V lookup: CDR1 MNHEY, CDR2 SMNVEV (reference sequence). This chain's CDR3 is CASSAGRSSYEQYF. The CDR3 region has the DNA TGTGCCAGTTCTGCGGGACGCAGCTCCTACGAGCAGTACTTC.

Only a few counts were recorded for this clone. The gene calls are TRBV7-3 and TRBJ2-5; 10 bases match TRBD2. The CDR3 loop spans 16 amino acids. Germline V gene sequence: CDR1 SGHTA, CDR2 FQGTGA. Trimming at V came to 5 bases and at J to 4 bases, leaving 10 bases not matched to a gene. CDR3 DNA: TGTGCCAGCAGCAGGCTAGCGGGGGCGGTTGGAGAGACCCAGTACTTC. It translates to CASSRLAGAVGETQYF.

J is TRBJ2-7 and V is TRBV7-8, with 9 bases fitting TRBD2. The germline V gene encodes CDR1 SGHVS and CDR2 FQNEAQ. The trim removed 1 base at V and 7 bases at J, leaving 11 bases unmatched. The CDR3 extends over 16 amino acids. The CDR3 protein is CASSLDGLAGIREQYF. The CDR3 DNA sequence: TGTGCCAGCAGCTTAGATGGTCTAGCGGGAATAAGGGAGCAGTACTTC. Filled out from reference TRBV7-8 and TRBJ2-7, the complete variable domain reads GAGVSQSPRYKVAKRGQDVALRCDPISGHVSLFWYQQALGQGPEFLTYFQNEAQLDKSGLPSDRFFAERPEGSVSTLKIQRTQQEDSAVYLCASSLDGLAGIREQYFGPGTRLTVT.

The chain carries TRBV28 and TRBJ1-6, with 8 bases matching TRBD1. V was pared by 6 bases and J by 6 bases, with 7 bases of the junction left unmatched. This CDR3 comprises 15 residues. Germline V gene sequence: CDR1 MDHEN, CDR2 SYDVKM. CDR3 sequence reads: CASSLDRDSNSPLHF. In nucleotides, the CDR3 is TGTGCCAGCAGCCTGGACAGGGACAGTAATTCACCCCTCCACTTT.

V and J are TRBV6-5 and TRBJ2-7; 9 nucleotides align to TRBD1. The CDR3 extends over 13 amino acids. J gave up 2 bases and V 8 bases, and 4 bases lay outside the gene matches. Germline V lookup: CDR1 MNHEY, CDR2 SVGAGI. The CDR3 loop is CASATGGAYEQYF. Here the CDR3 DNA reads TGTGCCAGCGCCACAGGGGGCGCCTACGAGCAGTACTTC.

The gene calls are TRBV3-1 (or the pseudogene TRBV3-2) and TRBJ2-3; TRBD2 matches 11 bases. CDR3 length: 16 residues. V lost 6 bases, J lost 6 bases, and 11 bases stayed unmatched. In germline, CDR1 is LGHDT, CDR2 YNNKEL (reference sequence). CDR3 amino acids: CASSPGTSGPRDTQYF. CDR3 in DNA: TGTGCCAGCAGTCCCGGGACTAGCGGCCCCAGGGATACGCAGTATTTT.

The rearrangement joins TRBV7-9 to TRBJ1-3, with 7 positions matching TRBD1. The CDR3 covers 15 residues. Trimming took 1 base from V and 2 from J; bases not matched to a gene: 2. CDR1 and CDR2 from the germline V gene are SEHNR and FQNEAQ (reference sequence). The CDR3 reads CASSLGDSAGNTIYF. For the CDR3, the DNA is TGTGCCAGCAGCTTAGGGGACAGTGCTGGAAACACCATATATTTT. Looking up the rest from reference TRBV7-9 and TRBJ1-3 gives the full variable domain: DTGVSQNPRHKITKRGQNVTFRCDPISEHNRLYWYRQTLGQGPEFLTYFQNEAQLEKSRLLSDRFSAERPKGSFSTLEIQRTEQGDSAMYLCASSLGDSAGNTIYFGEGSWLTVV.